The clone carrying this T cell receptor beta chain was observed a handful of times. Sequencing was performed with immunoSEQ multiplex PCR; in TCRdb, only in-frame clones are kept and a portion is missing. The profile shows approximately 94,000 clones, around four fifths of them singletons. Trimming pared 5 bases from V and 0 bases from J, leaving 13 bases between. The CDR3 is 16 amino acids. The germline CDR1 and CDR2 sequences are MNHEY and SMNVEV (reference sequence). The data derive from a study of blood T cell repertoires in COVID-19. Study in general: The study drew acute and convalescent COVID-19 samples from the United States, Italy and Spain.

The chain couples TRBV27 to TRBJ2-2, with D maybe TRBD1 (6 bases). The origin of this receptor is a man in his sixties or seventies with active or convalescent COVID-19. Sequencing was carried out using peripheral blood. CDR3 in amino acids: CASSTRQVSNTGELFF. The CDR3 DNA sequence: TGTGCCAGCAGTACCCGACAGGTATCGAACACCGGGGAGCTGTTTTTT.